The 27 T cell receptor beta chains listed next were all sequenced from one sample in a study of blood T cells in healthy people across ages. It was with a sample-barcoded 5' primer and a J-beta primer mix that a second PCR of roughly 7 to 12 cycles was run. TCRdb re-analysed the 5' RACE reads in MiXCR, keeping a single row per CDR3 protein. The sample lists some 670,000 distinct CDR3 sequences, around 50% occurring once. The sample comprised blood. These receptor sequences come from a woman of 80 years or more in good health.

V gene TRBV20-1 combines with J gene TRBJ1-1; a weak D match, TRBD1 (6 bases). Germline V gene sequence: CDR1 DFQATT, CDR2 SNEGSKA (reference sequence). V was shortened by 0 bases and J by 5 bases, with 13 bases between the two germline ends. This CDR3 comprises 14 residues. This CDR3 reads CSAREGGRETEAFF. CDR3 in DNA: TGCAGTGCTAGAGAAGGGGGGCGAGAAACTGAAGCTTTCTTT.

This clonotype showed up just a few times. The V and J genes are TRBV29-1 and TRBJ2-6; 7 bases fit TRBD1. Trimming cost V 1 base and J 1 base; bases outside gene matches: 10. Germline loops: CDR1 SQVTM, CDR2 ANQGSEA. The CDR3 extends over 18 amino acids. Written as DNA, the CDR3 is TGCAGCGTTGAAGTGGCCGAGGGGGCGTCGTCTGGGGCCAACGTCCTGACTTTC. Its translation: CSVEVAEGASSGANVLTF.

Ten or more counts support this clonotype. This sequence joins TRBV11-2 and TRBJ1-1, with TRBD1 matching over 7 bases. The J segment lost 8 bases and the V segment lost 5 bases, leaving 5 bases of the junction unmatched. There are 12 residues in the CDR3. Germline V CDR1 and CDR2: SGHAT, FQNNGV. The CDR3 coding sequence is TGTGCCAGCAGCCCAGGGACAGAAGAAGCTTTCTTT. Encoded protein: CASSPGTEEAFF.

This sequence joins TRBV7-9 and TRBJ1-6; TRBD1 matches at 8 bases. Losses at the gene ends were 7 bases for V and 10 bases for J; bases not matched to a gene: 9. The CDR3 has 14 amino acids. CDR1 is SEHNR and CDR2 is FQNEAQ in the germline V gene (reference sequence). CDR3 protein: CASTRGGQESPLHF. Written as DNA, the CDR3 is TGTGCCAGCACTCGAGGGGGACAGGAGTCACCCCTCCACTTT.

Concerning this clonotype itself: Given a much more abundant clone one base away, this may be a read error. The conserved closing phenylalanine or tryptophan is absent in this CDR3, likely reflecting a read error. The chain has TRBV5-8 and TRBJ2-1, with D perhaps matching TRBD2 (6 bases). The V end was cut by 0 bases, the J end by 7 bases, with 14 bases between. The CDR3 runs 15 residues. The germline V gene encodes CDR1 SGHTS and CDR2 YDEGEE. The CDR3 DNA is TGTGCCAGCAGCTTGGGACTAGGCCCCAGTAATGAGCAGTTCTTA. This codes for CASSLGLGPSNEQFL.

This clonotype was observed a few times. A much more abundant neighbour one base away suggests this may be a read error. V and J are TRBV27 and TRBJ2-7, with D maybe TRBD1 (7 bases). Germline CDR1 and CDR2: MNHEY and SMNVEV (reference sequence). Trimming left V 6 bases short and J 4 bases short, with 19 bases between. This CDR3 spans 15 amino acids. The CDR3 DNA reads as TGTGCCAGCAGCCGCGGGGCAGGGGGTATGTACGAGCAGTACTTC. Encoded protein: CASSRGAGGMYEQYF.

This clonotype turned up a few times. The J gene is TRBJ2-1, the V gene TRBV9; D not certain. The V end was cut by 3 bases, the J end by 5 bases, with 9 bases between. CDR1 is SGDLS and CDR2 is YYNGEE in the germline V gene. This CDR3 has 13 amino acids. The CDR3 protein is CASSGLDHNEQFF. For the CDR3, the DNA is TGTGCCAGCAGCGGACTGGATCACAATGAGCAGTTCTTC. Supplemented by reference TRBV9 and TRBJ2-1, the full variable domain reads DSGVTQTPKHLITATGQRVTLRCSPRSGDLSVYWYQQSLDQGLQFLIQYYNGEERAKGNILERFSAQQFPDLHSELNLSSLELGDSALYFCASSGLDHNEQFFGPGTRLTVL.

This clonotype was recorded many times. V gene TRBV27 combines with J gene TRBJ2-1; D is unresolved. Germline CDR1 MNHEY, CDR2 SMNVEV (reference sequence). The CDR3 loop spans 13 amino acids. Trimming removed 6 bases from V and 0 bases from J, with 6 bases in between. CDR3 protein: CASSLNSYNEQFF. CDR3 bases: TGTGCCAGCAGCTTAAACTCCTACAATGAGCAGTTCTTC.

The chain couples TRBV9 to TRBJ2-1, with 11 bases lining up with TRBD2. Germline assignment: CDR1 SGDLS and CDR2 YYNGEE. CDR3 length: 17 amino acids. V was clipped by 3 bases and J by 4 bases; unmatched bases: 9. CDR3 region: CASSAETGLAAYNEQFF. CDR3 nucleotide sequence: TGTGCCAGCAGCGCTGAAACGGGACTAGCGGCTTACAATGAGCAGTTCTTC.

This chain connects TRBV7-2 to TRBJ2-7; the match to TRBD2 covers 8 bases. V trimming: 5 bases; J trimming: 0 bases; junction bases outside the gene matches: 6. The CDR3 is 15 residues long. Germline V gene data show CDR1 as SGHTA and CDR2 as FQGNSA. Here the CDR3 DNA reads TGTGCCAGCAGCCCACTAGCGGAGCCCTCCTACGAGCAGTACTTC. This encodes CASSPLAEPSYEQYF.

As DNA, the CDR3 is TGTGCCATCAGTGTCGGTCGTTGGAATGAGCAGTTCTTC. Its translation is CAISVGRWNEQFF. The chain joins TRBV10-3 to TRBJ2-1; D not resolved. Germline V gene data show CDR1 as ENHRY and CDR2 as SYGVKD. V shed 4 bases and J shed 7 bases, with 11 bases lying between them. The CDR3 is made up of 13 amino acids.

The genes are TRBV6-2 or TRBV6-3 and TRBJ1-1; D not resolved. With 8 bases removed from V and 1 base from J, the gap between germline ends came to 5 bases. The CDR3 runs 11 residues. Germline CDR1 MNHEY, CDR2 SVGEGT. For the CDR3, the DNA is TGTGCCAGCCAGGAGAACACTGAAGCTTTCTTT. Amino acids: CASQENTEAFF.

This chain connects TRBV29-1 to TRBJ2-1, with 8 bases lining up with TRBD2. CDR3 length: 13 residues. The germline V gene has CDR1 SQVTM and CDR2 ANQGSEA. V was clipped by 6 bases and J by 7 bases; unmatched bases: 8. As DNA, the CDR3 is TGCAGCGTAGGGCCGGGACTAGGTAATGAGCAGTTCTTC. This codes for CSVGPGLGNEQFF.

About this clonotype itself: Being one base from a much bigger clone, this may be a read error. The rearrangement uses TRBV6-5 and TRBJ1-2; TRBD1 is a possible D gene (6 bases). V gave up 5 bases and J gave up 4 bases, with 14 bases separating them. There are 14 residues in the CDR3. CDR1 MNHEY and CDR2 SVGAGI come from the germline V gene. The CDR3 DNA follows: TGTGCCAGCAGTGACGGGGGCGAGGGCTATGGCTACACCTTC. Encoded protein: CASSDGGEGYGYTF.

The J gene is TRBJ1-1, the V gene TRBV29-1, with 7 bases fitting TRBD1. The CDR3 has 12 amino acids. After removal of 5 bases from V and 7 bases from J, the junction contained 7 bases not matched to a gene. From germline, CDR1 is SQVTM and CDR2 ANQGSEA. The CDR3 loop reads CSVRRDSNEAFF. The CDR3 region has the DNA TGCAGCGTTCGAAGGGACAGCAATGAAGCTTTCTTT.

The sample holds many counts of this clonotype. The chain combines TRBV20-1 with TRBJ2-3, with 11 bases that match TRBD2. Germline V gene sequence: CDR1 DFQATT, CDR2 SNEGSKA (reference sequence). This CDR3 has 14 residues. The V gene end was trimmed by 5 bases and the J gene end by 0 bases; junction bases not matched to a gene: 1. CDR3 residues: CSALAGGSTDTQYF. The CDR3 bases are TGCAGTGCTTTAGCGGGGGGGAGCACAGATACGCAGTATTTT.

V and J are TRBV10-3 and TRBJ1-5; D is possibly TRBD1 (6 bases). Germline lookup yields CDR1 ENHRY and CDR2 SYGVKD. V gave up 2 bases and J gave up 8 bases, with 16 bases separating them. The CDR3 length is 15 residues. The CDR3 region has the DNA TGTGCCATCAGTGAGACTACAGGGTCTCTAGAGCCCCAGCATTTT. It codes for CAISETTGSLEPQHF.

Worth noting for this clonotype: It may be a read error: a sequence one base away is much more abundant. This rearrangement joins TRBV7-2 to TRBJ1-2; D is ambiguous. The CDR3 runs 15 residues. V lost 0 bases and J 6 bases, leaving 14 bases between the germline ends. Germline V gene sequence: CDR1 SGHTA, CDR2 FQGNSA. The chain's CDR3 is CASSLAGPGNHGYTF. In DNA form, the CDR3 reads TGTGCCAGCAGCTTAGCGGGCCCCGGGAATCATGGCTACACCTTC.

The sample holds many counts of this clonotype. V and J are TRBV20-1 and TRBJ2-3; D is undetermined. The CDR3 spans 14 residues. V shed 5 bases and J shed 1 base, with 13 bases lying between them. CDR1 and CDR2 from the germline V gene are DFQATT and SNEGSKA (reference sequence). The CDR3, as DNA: TGCAGTGCTCCGCGGTCGACCGGCACAGATACGCAGTATTTT. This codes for CSAPRSTGTDTQYF.

This chain's CDR3 is CASRDTNRDRIFYGYTF. For the CDR3, the DNA is TGTGCCAGCAGGGATACTAACCGGGACAGGATTTTCTATGGCTACACCTTC. The chain couples TRBV2 to TRBJ1-2; 8 bases line up with TRBD1. The CDR3 runs 17 residues. J lost 4 bases, V lost 6 bases, and 16 bases had no gene match. From germline, CDR1 is SNHLY and CDR2 FYNNEI.

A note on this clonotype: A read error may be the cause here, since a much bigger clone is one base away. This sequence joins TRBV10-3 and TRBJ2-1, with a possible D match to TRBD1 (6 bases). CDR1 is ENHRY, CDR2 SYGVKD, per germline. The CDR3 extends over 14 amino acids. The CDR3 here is CAISESVGDKEQFF. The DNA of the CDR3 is TGTGCCATCAGTGAGTCGGTAGGGGACAAGGAGCAGTTCTTC.

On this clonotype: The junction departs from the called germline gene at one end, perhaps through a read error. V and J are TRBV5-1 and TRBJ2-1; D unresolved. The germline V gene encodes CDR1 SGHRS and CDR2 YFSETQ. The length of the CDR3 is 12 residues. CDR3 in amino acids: CASSLGYYERFF. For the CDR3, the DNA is TGCGCCAGCAGCTTGGGCTATTATGAGCGGTTCTTC.

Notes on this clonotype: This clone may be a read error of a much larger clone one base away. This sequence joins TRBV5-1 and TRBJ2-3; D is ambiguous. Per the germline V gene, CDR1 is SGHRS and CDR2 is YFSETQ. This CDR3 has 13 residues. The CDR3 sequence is CANSLESTDTQYF. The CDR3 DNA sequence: TGCGCCAACAGCTTGGAGAGCACAGATACGCAGTATTTT.

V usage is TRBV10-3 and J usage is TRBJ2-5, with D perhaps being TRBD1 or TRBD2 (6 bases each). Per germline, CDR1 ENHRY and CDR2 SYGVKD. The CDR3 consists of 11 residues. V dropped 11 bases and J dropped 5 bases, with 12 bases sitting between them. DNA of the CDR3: TGTGCCGCAGGGGCGGGGGAGACCCAGTACTTC. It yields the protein CAAGAGETQYF.

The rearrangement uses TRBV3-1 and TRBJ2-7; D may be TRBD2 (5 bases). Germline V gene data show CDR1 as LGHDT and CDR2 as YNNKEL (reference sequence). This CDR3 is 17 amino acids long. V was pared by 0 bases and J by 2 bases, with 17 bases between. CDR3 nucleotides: TGTGCCAGCAGCCAAGAACGAGCGGACCGCTTCCCCTACGAGCAGTACTTC. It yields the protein CASSQERADRFPYEQYF.

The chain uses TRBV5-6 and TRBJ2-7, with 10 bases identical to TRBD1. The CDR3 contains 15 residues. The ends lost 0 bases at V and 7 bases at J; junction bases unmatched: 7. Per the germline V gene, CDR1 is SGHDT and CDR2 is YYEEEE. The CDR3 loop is CASSLGDRGYNEQYF. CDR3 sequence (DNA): TGTGCCAGCAGCTTGGGGGACAGGGGCTACAATGAGCAGTACTTC. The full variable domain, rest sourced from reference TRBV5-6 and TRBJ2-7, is DAGVTQSPTHLIKTRGQQVTLRCSPKSGHDTVSWYQQALGQGPQFIFQYYEEEERQRGNFPDRFSGHQFPNYSSELNVNALLLGDSALYLCASSLGDRGYNEQYFGPGTRLTVT.

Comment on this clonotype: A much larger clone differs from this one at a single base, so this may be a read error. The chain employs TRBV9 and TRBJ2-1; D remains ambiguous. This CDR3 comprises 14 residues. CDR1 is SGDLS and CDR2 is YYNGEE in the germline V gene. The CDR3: CASSVGQANNGQFF. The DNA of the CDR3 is TGTGCCAGCAGCGTCGGGCAGGCTAACAATGGGCAGTTCTTC.